A selection of T cell receptor beta chains follows, all from one sample in a study of blood T cell repertoires in COVID-19. Sequencing was performed with immunoSEQ multiplex PCR; in TCRdb, only in-frame clones are kept and a portion is missing. Of approximately 190,000 clones in the sample, around 84% were seen once. What was sequenced was peripheral blood. These receptors originate from a man aged 25 to 40 with active or convalescent COVID-19. CDR3s include the opening cysteine and the closing phenylalanine or tryptophan. A D gene is named only where the DNA matches it firmly. Only some rows state a clone size, as once, few, many or a class for expanded clones.

d_call: TRBD1; j_call: TRBJ1-1; clone_size: NA; v_call: TRBV18; cdr3_aa: CASYPTGGGTEAFF; cdr3_nt: TGTGCCAGCTACCCGACAGGGGGGGGGACTGAAGCTTTCTTT
d_call: TRBD1; j_call: TRBJ1-2; clone_size: NA; v_call: TRBV11-3; cdr3_aa: CASSFRTGADGYTF; cdr3_nt: TGTGCCAGCAGCTTTAGGACAGGGGCGGATGGCTACACCTTC
d_call: NA; j_call: TRBJ2-1; clone_size: few; v_call: TRBV19; cdr3_aa: CASSAGWPASEQFF; cdr3_nt: TGTGCCAGTAGTGCGGGCTGGCCGGCCAGCGAGCAGTTCTTC
d_call: TRBD1; j_call: TRBJ1-1; clone_size: NA; v_call: TRBV23-1; cdr3_aa: CASTGPGGALVGTEAFF; cdr3_nt: TGCGCCAGCACCGGACCAGGGGGCGCCTTAGTCGGCACTGAAGCTTTCTTT
d_call: TRBD1; j_call: TRBJ1-1; clone_size: NA; v_call: TRBV6-2/TRBV6-3; cdr3_aa: CASSPDTGGWTEAFF; cdr3_nt: TGTGCCAGCAGTCCAGACACAGGGGGCTGGACTGAAGCTTTCTTT
d_call: NA; j_call: TRBJ1-5; clone_size: NA; v_call: TRBV10-2; cdr3_aa: CASSEGQGGQPQHF; cdr3_nt: TGCGCCAGCAGTGAAGGGCAGGGAGGGCAGCCCCAGCATTTT
d_call: NA; j_call: TRBJ2-4; clone_size: NA; v_call: TRBV29-1; cdr3_aa: CSVPTVAKNIQYF; cdr3_nt: TGCAGCGTTCCTACAGTAGCCAAAAACATTCAGTACTTC
d_call: NA; j_call: TRBJ2-7; clone_size: few; v_call: TRBV7-2; cdr3_aa: CASSNNRAAYEQYF; cdr3_nt: TGTGCCAGCAGCAACAACAGGGCCGCCTACGAGCAGTACTTC
d_call: TRBD1; j_call: TRBJ1-1; clone_size: NA; v_call: TRBV10-1; cdr3_aa: CASRQGHGTEAFF; cdr3_nt: TGCGCCAGCAGACAGGGGCATGGAACTGAAGCTTTCTTT
d_call: NA; j_call: TRBJ2-7; clone_size: NA; v_call: TRBV12-5; cdr3_aa: CASGFGSGDAFYEQYF; cdr3_nt: TGTGCTAGTGGTTTCGGATCGGGAGACGCATTCTACGAGCAGTACTTC
d_call: NA; j_call: TRBJ1-2; clone_size: NA; v_call: TRBV30; cdr3_aa: CAWSGADTALFYGYTF; cdr3_nt: TGTGCCTGGAGTGGGGCTGACACGGCCCTTTTTTATGGCTACACCTTC
d_call: TRBD1; j_call: TRBJ1-1; clone_size: once; v_call: TRBV6-1; cdr3_aa: CASSERQGEGSEAFF; cdr3_nt: TGTGCCAGCAGTGAGCGGCAGGGGGAAGGGTCTGAAGCTTTCTTT
d_call: NA; j_call: TRBJ2-1; clone_size: NA; v_call: TRBV4-1; cdr3_aa: CASSQEWSGSYNEQFF; cdr3_nt: TGCGCCAGCAGCCAAGAATGGAGCGGTTCCTACAATGAGCAGTTCTTC
d_call: NA; j_call: TRBJ2-2; clone_size: NA; v_call: TRBV27; cdr3_aa: CASSLSDGELFF; cdr3_nt: TGTGCCAGCAGTTTAAGCGACGGGGAGCTGTTTTTT
d_call: NA; j_call: TRBJ1-1; clone_size: NA; v_call: TRBV6-2/TRBV6-3; cdr3_aa: CASSFLGFLNTEAFF; cdr3_nt: TGTGCCAGCAGTTTTCTCGGGTTTTTGAACACTGAAGCTTTCTTT
d_call: TRBD1; j_call: TRBJ2-3; clone_size: NA; v_call: TRBV19; cdr3_aa: CASSSPTGAGTEDTQYF; cdr3_nt: TGTGCCAGTAGTAGTCCAACCGGGGCAGGGACAGAAGATACGCAGTATTTT
d_call: TRBD1; j_call: TRBJ2-1; clone_size: NA; v_call: TRBV27; cdr3_aa: CASSFPRTGNNEQFF; cdr3_nt: TGTGCCAGCAGTTTTCCGCGGACAGGGAACAATGAGCAGTTCTTC
d_call: NA; j_call: TRBJ1-6; clone_size: NA; v_call: TRBV5-1; cdr3_aa: CASSLAGESAARSPLHF; cdr3_nt: TGCGCCAGCAGCTTGGCCGGTGAATCCGCCGCCCGGTCACCCCTCCACTTT
d_call: TRBD1; j_call: TRBJ1-2; clone_size: few; v_call: TRBV30; cdr3_aa: CAWKGTGRGYTF; cdr3_nt: TGTGCCTGGAAGGGGACAGGGCGAGGCTACACCTTC
d_call: TRBD2; j_call: TRBJ2-1; clone_size: NA; v_call: TRBV6-1; cdr3_aa: CASSEVAGGREQFF; cdr3_nt: TGTGCCAGCAGTGAAGTGGCGGGAGGGCGGGAGCAGTTCTTC
d_call: NA; j_call: TRBJ1-3; clone_size: NA; v_call: TRBV11-2; cdr3_aa: CASSPYGGSGNTIYF; cdr3_nt: TGTGCCAGCTCTCCTTACGGGGGTTCTGGAAACACCATATATTTT
d_call: TRBD1; j_call: TRBJ1-3; clone_size: NA; v_call: TRBV5-4; cdr3_aa: CASSTDRDSGNTIYF; cdr3_nt: TGTGCCAGCAGCACGGACAGGGACAGTGGAAACACCATATATTTT
d_call: NA; j_call: TRBJ1-3; clone_size: NA; v_call: TRBV29-1; cdr3_aa: CSGIQGNTIYF; cdr3_nt: TGCAGCGGTATACAGGGAAACACCATATATTTT
d_call: NA; j_call: TRBJ2-3; clone_size: NA; v_call: TRBV6-4; cdr3_aa: CASSDYGAGTDTQYF; cdr3_nt: TGTGCCAGCAGTGACTATGGAGCGGGCACAGATACGCAGTATTTT
d_call: TRBD1; j_call: TRBJ1-1; clone_size: NA; v_call: TRBV7-9; cdr3_aa: CASRGMTGGNTEAFF; cdr3_nt: TGTGCCAGCAGGGGAATGACAGGGGGCAACACTGAAGCTTTCTTT